The 21 T cell receptor beta chains listed next were all sequenced from one sample in a study of T cell repertoires in cytomegalovirus infection (dated by TCRdb to between 2017 and 2020). Their antigen targets remain unknown. Instrument on record: Illumina HiSeq 1500. Using fastp trimming at Q25 and MiXCR clonotype assembly, TCRdb reanalyzed the public sequencing data and kept in-frame beta chains. Rows with one shared CDR3 protein collapse into an entry with the most common genes and DNA. This sample comprises approximately 73,000 distinct CDR3 sequences, 35% to 45% of them detected only once. The ten top clones hold about 92% of the sample. The treatment or condition label for this specimen denotes: in vitro stimulation with specific CMV peptide epitopes to enrich CMV-specific T cells. The sample was CD8+ T cells from cultured PBMCs, taken from culture after CMV antigen stimulation. The receptors here all came from a human donor in good health (CMV status not recorded). Some clones in this sample may be carry-over from other donors' samples.

This clonotype was seen only a few times. The chain links TRBV23-1 to TRBJ2-3; 7 nucleotides align to TRBD2. TRBV23-1 belongs to the ORF category, with a function that is uncertain. CDR3 length equals 16 residues. V shed 8 bases and J 0 bases; nucleotides not matched to a gene: 11. CDR3 coding DNA: TGCGCCAGCCCCCCACTCAGCGGGGTGAGCACAGATACGCAGTATTTT. Translating it yields CASPPLSGVSTDTQYF.

The rearrangement links TRBV7-9 to TRBJ2-7; D is possibly TRBD1 (5 bases). The CDR3 runs to 14 residues. V was clipped by 1 base and J by 4 bases, with 11 bases between them. The germline CDR1 and CDR2 sequences are SEHNR and FQNEAQ (reference sequence). The DNA for the CDR3 is TGTGCCAGCAGCTTAGGTCAGGGAATGTACGAGCAGTACTTC. This translates into CASSLGQGMYEQYF.

The V gene is TRBV9, the J gene TRBJ2-6; 7 bases are shared with TRBD1. This CDR3 has 17 residues. The germline gives CDR1 SGDLS, CDR2 YYNGEE. V gave up 4 bases and J gave up 0 bases; unmatched junction bases: 7. The CDR3 loop is CASSHQQGRSGANVLTF. CDR3 bases: TGTGCCAGCAGCCATCAACAGGGGCGCTCTGGGGCCAACGTCCTGACTTTC.

This sequence joins TRBV7-8 and TRBJ2-7; TRBD1 might be the D (6 bases). V was pared by 1 base and J by 0 bases, with 10 bases between. CDR1 SGHVS and CDR2 FQNEAQ come from the germline V gene. The CDR3 length is 15 residues. CDR3 in DNA: TGTGCCAGCAGCTTAGGGACAGCTTACTCCTACGAGCAGTACTTC. It codes for CASSLGTAYSYEQYF.

The genes are TRBV6-2 or TRBV6-3 and TRBJ2-5; no definite D call. Germline lookup yields CDR1 MNHEY and CDR2 SVGEGT. V gave up 6 bases and J gave up 2 bases, with 10 bases separating them. The CDR3 runs 13 residues. Written as DNA, the CDR3 is TGTGCCAGCAGATATTGGGAACAAGAGACCCAGTACTTC. The encoded protein is CASRYWEQETQYF.

This chain uses TRBV12-3 or TRBV12-4 with TRBJ2-2; no definite D call. V dropped 3 bases and J dropped 10 bases, with 9 bases sitting between them. This CDR3 comprises 12 residues. The CDR3 protein is CASSFGLPELFF. In DNA, the CDR3 is TGTGCCAGCAGTTTCGGTCTTCCGGAGCTGTTTTTT.

This chain connects TRBV10-3 to TRBJ2-7; D ambiguous. CDR1 is ENHRY, CDR2 SYGVKD, per germline. The ends were cut back, 0 bases at V and 0 bases at J, with 15 bases in the middle. The CDR3 contains 17 residues. The CDR3, as DNA: TGTGCCATCAGTGAGTCGAACCAAGACCCGAGCTCCTACGAGCAGTACTTC. Residues: CAISESNQDPSSYEQYF.

This chain links TRBV6-2 or TRBV6-3 with TRBJ2-5; the D gene is possibly TRBD1 (5 bases). The CDR3 length is 13 residues. Germline V CDR1 and CDR2: MNHEY, SVGEGT. V lost 6 bases, J lost 1 base, and 9 bases lay in between. CDR3: CASRADTQETQYF. CDR3 bases: TGTGCCAGCAGGGCGGACACCCAAGAGACCCAGTACTTC.

This clonotype occurred a few times. CDR3 residues: CASSTTGLNTEAFF. CDR3 coding DNA: TGTGCCAGCAGCACGACAGGGCTGAACACTGAAGCTTTCTTT. The V call is TRBV5-6, the J call TRBJ1-1, with 7 bases that match TRBD1. Per germline, CDR1 SGHDT and CDR2 YYEEEE. V was pared by 4 bases and J by 0 bases, with 3 bases of the junction left unmatched. The CDR3 loop spans 14 amino acids.

J is TRBJ2-7 and V is TRBV28, with 7 bases that match TRBD2. The CDR3 spans 14 residues. The V gene's germline CDR1 is MDHEN and CDR2 SYDVKM. V lost 5 bases to trimming and J lost 2 bases; unmatched junction nucleotides: 6. CDR3 DNA sequence: TGTGCCAGCAGTCCCTCAAGCGGGACCTACGAGCAGTACTTC. As protein: CASSPSSGTYEQYF.

The sample holds a few counts of this clonotype. V gene TRBV2 combines with J gene TRBJ1-1; perhaps TRBD1 as D (6 bases). Trimming removed 2 bases at V and 2 bases at J, with 9 bases between. The CDR3 has 14 amino acids. Germline V gives CDR1 SNHLY, CDR2 FYNNEI. CDR3 sequence: CASSETGYNTEAFF. CDR3 coding DNA: TGTGCCAGCAGTGAAACAGGGTACAACACTGAAGCTTTCTTT.

The V and J genes are TRBV2 and TRBJ2-5; perhaps D is TRBD1 or TRBD2 (6 bases each). The CDR3 length is 14 residues. The germline V and J ends were trimmed by 2 bases and 5 bases, with 12 bases remaining between them. CDR1 is SNHLY and CDR2 is FYNNEI in the germline V gene. CDR3 amino acids: CASSEYGGVETQYF. CDR3 nucleotide sequence: TGTGCCAGCAGTGAATACGGGGGCGTGGAGACCCAGTACTTC.

This chain links TRBV12-3 or TRBV12-4 with TRBJ1-1; D gene unclear. V dropped 1 base and J dropped 7 bases, with 16 bases sitting between them. This CDR3 spans 15 amino acids. CDR3 sequence (DNA): TGTGCCAGCAGTTTAGTCAGGAACGGGGTCGGTGAAGCTTTCTTT. The encoded protein is CASSLVRNGVGEAFF.

There are a few counts of this clonotype. This chain uses TRBV7-9 with TRBJ1-1, with D unclear. Germline CDR1 is SEHNR and CDR2 is FQNEAQ (reference sequence). The V end lost 3 bases, the J end lost 5 bases, and 13 bases lay between the germline ends. The CDR3 sequence is 14 residues long. The CDR3, as DNA: TGTGCCAGCAGCTTGACTCTCACGAGAACTGAAGCTTTCTTT. Translated: CASSLTLTRTEAFF.

This clonotype was recorded many times. J is TRBJ2-5 and V is TRBV7-2; no clear D gene. This CDR3 has 12 amino acids. Trimming removed 5 bases at V and 5 bases at J, with 9 bases between. CDR1 is SGHTA, CDR2 FQGNSA, per germline. The CDR3 loop is CASSVFGETQYF. The CDR3 DNA sequence: TGTGCCAGCAGCGTATTCGGTGAGACCCAGTACTTC.

The chain combines TRBV2 with TRBJ2-7; 12 nucleotides agree with TRBD1. V trimming: 7 bases; J trimming: 7 bases; junction bases outside the gene matches: 8. The CDR3 extends over 14 amino acids. CDR1 is SNHLY, CDR2 FYNNEI, per germline. In DNA, the CDR3 is TGTGCCAGCACCGGGACAGGGGGCGCGAGGGAGCAGTACTTC. Translated, it gives CASTGTGGAREQYF.

As concerns this clonotype: At one end the junction does not follow the germline gene, possibly because of a read error. V is TRBV29-1 and J is TRBJ2-7; 7 bases match TRBD2. The CDR3 spans 14 residues. Germline values: CDR1 SQVTM, CDR2 ANQGSEA. CDR3: CSVELGGRSYERYF. The CDR3 DNA is TGCAGCGTTGAGTTGGGAGGGCGGTCCTACGAGCGGTACTTC.

The genes are TRBV6-2 or TRBV6-3 and TRBJ2-7; tentative D call: TRBD2 (5 bases). This CDR3 region has 14 residues. Looked up from germline, CDR1 is MNHEY and CDR2 is SVGEGT. V was trimmed by 3 bases and J by 9 bases, leaving 18 bases between them. In DNA, the CDR3 is TGTGCCAGCAGTTATAGGGCGGGCAGCCCCTCGCAGTACTTC. It specifies CASSYRAGSPSQYF.

This clonotype has a handful of counts. This rearrangement joins TRBV12-3 or TRBV12-4 to TRBJ2-3, with D possibly TRBD2 on 5 matching bases. This CDR3 contains 16 residues. V was cut by 5 bases and J by 0 bases, with 15 bases left in between. The CDR3 bases are TGTGCCAGCAGTCCAATACGGGGTCCTAGCACAGATACGCAGTATTTT. Residues: CASSPIRGPSTDTQYF.

This clonotype was seen repeatedly, ten times or more. V usage is TRBV7-2 and J usage is TRBJ2-3; TRBD1 is a possible D gene (6 bases). The germline gives CDR1 SGHTA, CDR2 FQGNSA. The V end lost 2 bases, the J end lost 8 bases, and 26 bases lay between the germline ends. This CDR3 has 18 residues. Here the CDR3 DNA reads TGTGCCAGCAGCTTACACGGGATCGGGTCGCCCGAACAGGGTACGCAGTATTTT. Translated: CASSLHGIGSPEQGTQYF.

The chain combines TRBV19 with TRBJ2-7; TRBD1 or TRBD2 may be the D gene (7 bases each). Germline lookup yields CDR1 LNHDA and CDR2 SQIVND (reference sequence). Trimming took off 2 bases at V and 3 bases at J, with 17 bases between the two ends. The CDR3 is 16 residues long. CDR3 sequence (DNA): TGTGCCAGTAGTATATTTGGGACAGCGGGGAGCTACGAGCAGTACTTC. It specifies CASSIFGTAGSYEQYF.